Listed here are 20 T cell receptor beta chains from one sample, sequenced in a study of cytomegalovirus exposure and HLA in healthy donors listed by TCRdb under 2017. The method behind the library was the immunoSEQ multiplex PCR assay. For the multiplex PCR, a mixture combining 60 forward primers for TCR Vbeta segments and 13 reverse primers for TCR Jbeta segments was used. TCRdb's version of the immuneACCESS table is confined to in-frame rearrangements and falls short of the full clone set. An unresolved V gene accounts for under half of the shortfall where checked; the remainder is of unknown origin. A total of about 130,000 clones appear in this sample, roughly 80% of them only once. Approximately 10% of the sample comes from the top ten. The material sequenced was PBMCs. All receptors come from a man younger than 45 in good health and CMV-seropositive.

The chain joins TRBV7-8 to TRBJ2-3, with 8 positions matching TRBD2. Germline V CDR1 and CDR2: SGHVS, FQNEAQ. The CDR3 is 15 amino acids. J lost 1 base, V lost 5 bases, and 5 bases had no gene match. The DNA for the CDR3 is TGTGCCAGCAGCCATAGCGGGGCGGGCACAGATACGCAGTATTTT. Protein sequence: CASSHSGAGTDTQYF.

This clone came up once. V usage is TRBV7-9 and J usage is TRBJ2-7; 11 positions match TRBD1. The trim removed 1 base at V and 3 bases at J, leaving 8 bases unmatched. The CDR3 runs to 17 residues. The V gene's germline CDR1 is SEHNR and CDR2 FQNEAQ (reference sequence). CDR3 protein: CASSLGHTGTGGYEQYF. In DNA form, the CDR3 reads TGTGCCAGCAGCTTAGGTCACACCGGGACAGGGGGCTACGAGCAGTACTTC.

The gene calls are TRBV7-9 and TRBJ2-3; no clear D gene. Germline loops: CDR1 SEHNR, CDR2 FQNEAQ (reference sequence). Trimming took 2 bases from V and 4 from J, leaving 7 bases between them. CDR3 length: 13 residues. The chain's CDR3 is CASSLLLADTQYF. The CDR3 DNA reads as TGTGCCAGCAGCTTACTCTTAGCAGATACGCAGTATTTT.

The V gene is TRBV6-1, the J gene TRBJ1-1, with D unclear. This CDR3 has 13 amino acids. Trimming stripped 7 bases from V and 1 base from J, with 10 bases between. The germline gives CDR1 MNHNS, CDR2 SASEGT. The CDR3 DNA reads TGTGCCAGCACCGCGGAGACGAACACTGAAGCTTTCTTT. It yields the protein CASTAETNTEAFF.

In this sample, this clone turned up once. Compared with germline, one end of the junction differs, possibly owing to a read error. The rearrangement uses TRBV6-1 and TRBJ2-1; TRBD1 is a possible D gene (5 bases). Looked up from germline, CDR1 is MNHNS and CDR2 is SASEGT. The CDR3 length is 15 residues. CDR3 protein: CACSVVGPTYNEQFF. CDR3 DNA sequence: TGTGCCTGCAGTGTGGTGGGGCCTACCTACAATGAGCAGTTCTTC.

The CDR3 bases are TGTGCCAGCAGTTCCACCTACGAGCAGTACTTC. Amino acid sequence: CASSSTYEQYF. The chain carries TRBV6-5 and TRBJ2-7, with D unresolved. This CDR3 is built from 11 residues. Germline CDR1 is MNHEY and CDR2 is SVGAGI. V lost 4 bases and J lost 2, with 3 bases in between.

CDR3 nucleotides: TGTGCCAGCAGCCCATTTGGCGGGGAGGGCAATCAGCCCCAGCATTTT. Translating gives CASSPFGGEGNQPQHF. The chain is built from TRBV27 and TRBJ1-5; D unclear. The CDR3 covers 16 residues. The V gene lost 6 bases and the J gene lost 2 bases, with 17 bases spanning the gap. The germline gives CDR1 MNHEY, CDR2 SMNVEV (reference sequence).

V and J are TRBV9 and TRBJ2-2; possibly TRBD1 for D (7 bases). The V end lost 7 bases, the J end lost 3 bases, and 13 bases lay between the germline ends. Germline values: CDR1 SGDLS, CDR2 YYNGEE. The CDR3 spans 14 residues. CDR3 DNA: TGTGCCAGCGCGTCCAGGGGGGACACCGGGGAGCTGTTTTTT. Translating it yields CASASRGDTGELFF.

The CDR3 DNA follows: TGTGCCAGTAGTCCGGACAGCCTTAGCAATCAGCCCCAGCATTTT. This sequence encodes CASSPDSLSNQPQHF. The chain links TRBV19 to TRBJ1-5, with D possibly matching TRBD1 (6 bases). Germline CDR1 and CDR2: LNHDA and SQIVND (reference sequence). There are 15 residues in the CDR3. V lost 5 bases, J lost 0 bases, and 11 bases lay in between.

This clone was counted a few times. This chain connects TRBV15 to TRBJ1-6; no clear D gene. Trimming cost V 5 bases and J 7 bases, with 15 bases left between them. Looked up from germline, CDR1 is LNHNV and CDR2 is YYDKDF (reference sequence). The CDR3 contains 15 residues. CDR3 DNA: TGTGCCACCAGCTCCAGACTCCCCGGGAATTCACCCCTCCACTTT. It codes for CATSSRLPGNSPLHF. The complete variable domain, with remaining parts taken from reference TRBV15 and TRBJ1-6, reads DAMVIQNPRYQVTQFGKPVTLSCSQTLNHNVMYWYQQKSSQAPKLLFHYYDKDFNNEADTPDNFQSRRPNTSFCFLDIRSPGLGDTAMYLCATSSRLPGNSPLHFGNGTRLTVT.

The CDR3 sequence is CASSKGAYGYTF. The CDR3 coding sequence is TGTGCCAGCAGTAAGGGAGCCTATGGCTACACCTTC. This chain links TRBV2 with TRBJ1-2, with D unclear. Germline-derived CDR1 and CDR2 are SNHLY and FYNNEI. Trimming took off 5 bases at V and 4 bases at J, with 8 bases between the two ends. This CDR3 region has 12 residues.

The chain combines TRBV7-8 with TRBJ2-1, with 11 bases lining up with TRBD2. V shed 4 bases and J 3 bases; nucleotides not matched to a gene: 8. This CDR3 comprises 17 residues. Germline V lookup: CDR1 SGHVS, CDR2 FQNEAQ. In DNA, the CDR3 is TGTGCCAGCAGCTCCCCAACGACTAGCGGGAACTACAATGAGCAGTTCTTC. Its protein product is CASSSPTTSGNYNEQFF.

V and J are TRBV7-9 and TRBJ1-4; weak D call: TRBD1 (5 bases). The CDR3 consists of 16 residues. Trimming took 5 bases from V and 7 from J, leaving 20 bases between them. Germline CDR1 SEHNR, CDR2 FQNEAQ (reference sequence). The CDR3 DNA sequence: TGTGCCAGCAGCCAACGGACAAATAGGCTCGGTGAAAAACTGTTTTTT. Protein: CASSQRTNRLGEKLFF.

As regards this clone: One junction end does not reproduce the germline sequence, and a read error may be involved. The chain is built from TRBV30 and TRBJ2-7; 7 bases line up with TRBD1. The germline gives CDR1 GTSNPN, CDR2 SVGIG (reference sequence). The length of the CDR3 is 15 residues. The CDR3 DNA reads as TGTGCCTGGAACCTAAACAGGGGCCCCTCCCACGAGCAGTACTTC. Amino acids: CAWNLNRGPSHEQYF.

The V call is TRBV5-8, the J call TRBJ2-3; TRBD2 matches 14 bases. Trimming took 3 bases from V and 5 from J; bases not matched to a gene: 2. The CDR3 contains 15 residues. Germline V lookup: CDR1 SGHTS, CDR2 YDEGEE. CDR3 sequence (DNA): TGTGCCAGCAGCTCAGGGACTAGCGGGGGAGATACGCAGTATTTT. Translating it yields CASSSGTSGGDTQYF.

The gene calls are TRBV10-3 and TRBJ2-1, with D possibly being TRBD2 (6 bases). This CDR3 comprises 16 residues. Trimming left V 6 bases short and J 0 bases short, with 15 bases between. Germline V gene lookup returns CDR1 ENHRY and CDR2 SYGVKD. The CDR3 is CAIRGGAATSYNEQFF. CDR3 coding DNA: TGTGCCATCAGGGGCGGGGCCGCTACCTCCTACAATGAGCAGTTCTTC.

For this clone: The junction and the germline gene differ at one end; a read error may be behind it. In DNA, the CDR3 is TGTGCCGGCAGCGTAGTTACAGGAAATGGCTACACCTTC. Translated, it gives CAGSVVTGNGYTF. This chain uses TRBV9 with TRBJ1-2, with TRBD1 as a possible D gene (5 bases). CDR1 is SGDLS and CDR2 is YYNGEE in the germline V gene. The CDR3 contains 13 residues.

The genes are TRBV5-1 and TRBJ2-7, with TRBD1 identical over 10 bases. CDR1 and CDR2 from the germline V gene are SGHRS and YFSETQ. Trimming took 4 bases from V and 3 from J; bases not matched to a gene: 10. The CDR3 covers 16 residues. DNA for the CDR3: TGCGCCAGCAGCAGGAGACAGGGGGCCTTGTTCTACGAGCAGTACTTC. Translation: CASSRRQGALFYEQYF.

The CDR3 spells CASMGRYSGANVLTF. The CDR3 nucleotides are TGTGCCAGCATGGGGCGGTACTCTGGGGCCAACGTCCTGACTTTC. The gene calls are TRBV2 and TRBJ2-6; D perhaps matches TRBD1 (5 bases). V lost 7 bases, J lost 0 bases, and 10 bases lay in between. Per the germline V gene, CDR1 is SNHLY and CDR2 is FYNNEI. This CDR3 has 15 residues.

The rearrangement joins TRBV18 to TRBJ1-4; D is unclear. The CDR3 totals 17 residues. Germline V gene data show CDR1 as KGHSH and CDR2 as LQKENI. The V end lost 6 bases, the J end lost 0 bases, and 17 bases lay between the germline ends. The chain's CDR3 is CASSLSLITATNEKLFF. The DNA for the CDR3 is TGTGCCAGCTCCCTCTCTTTAATCACAGCAACTAATGAAAAACTGTTTTTT.